Shown below are 27 T cell receptor beta chains from a single sample sequenced in a study of T cells in women clearing cervical HPV infection. Clones were sequenced by immunoSEQ multiplex PCR, and TCRdb holds only the in-frame ones, with some missing. The sample holds 40,000 or so clones. Material for sequencing was blood buffy coat. These receptors came from a woman aged 18 to 75 with a cervical HPV16 infection that either progressed to CIN3+ or cleared (not recorded which).

Regarding this clone: The read finishes 3 residues shy of the CDR3 end, and the germline J gene is used to complete it. The chain is built from TRBV2 and TRBJ1-2; D uncertain. The V gene lost 5 bases and the J gene lost 5 bases, with 15 bases spanning the gap. Germline V CDR1 and CDR2: SNHLY, FYNNEI. The CDR3 loop spans 14 amino acids. The CDR3 bases that were read are TGTGCCAGCAGTTCCCGGGGAGGGCAATATGGC. Translation gives CASSSRGGQYG. The whole CDR3 protein reads CASSSRGGQYGYTF. Drawing the rest from reference TRBV2 and TRBJ1-2, the complete variable domain is EPEVTQTPSHQVTQMGQEVILRCVPISNHLYFYWYRQILGQKVEFLVSFYNNEISEKSEIFDDQFSVERPDGSNFTLKIRSTKLEDSAMYFCASSSRGGQYGYTFGSGTRLTVV.

A note on this clone: The read ends 3 residues shy of where the CDR3 ends; the end is completed using the germline J gene. V and J are TRBV28 and TRBJ2-1; D gene ambiguous. The CDR3 extends over 13 amino acids. V lost 3 bases and J 5 bases, leaving 8 bases between the germline ends. Per the germline V gene, CDR1 is MDHEN and CDR2 is SYDVKM. The CDR3 DNA, read in part, is TGTGCCAGCAGTTTTCAACGGGACAATGAG. Its protein is CASSFQRDNE. The entire CDR3 sequence reads CASSFQRDNEQFF.

Concerning this clone: The read falls 3 residues short of the CDR3 end, and the missing part is taken from the germline J gene. The chain is built from TRBV11-2 and TRBJ2-7; D is unclear. CDR3 length: 15 residues. CDR1 SGHAT and CDR2 FQNNGV come from the germline V gene. Trimming took off 4 bases at V and 0 bases at J, with 13 bases between the two ends. CDR3 sequence: CASSSHRGHSYEQYF. Partial CDR3 DNA: TGTGCCAGCAGCTCCCATCGCGGCCACTCCTACGAG.

As to this clone: The read falls 3 residues short of the CDR3 end, and the missing part is taken from the germline J gene. The genes are TRBV29-1 and TRBJ2-3, with D possibly matching TRBD2 (5 bases). Germline CDR1 SQVTM, CDR2 ANQGSEA. The CDR3 is made up of 14 amino acids. V lost 0 bases, J lost 7 bases, and 14 bases lay in between. Here the CDR3 reads CSVEDSLEGNTQYF. CDR3 bases read: TGCAGCGTTGAAGATTCACTAGAAGGAAATACG.

About this clone itself: The CDR3 is cut off 3 residues early in the read; its end comes from the germline J gene. This sequence joins TRBV28 and TRBJ1-1; a weak D match, TRBD1 (5 bases). Trimming stripped 6 bases from V and 0 bases from J, with 5 bases between. CDR1 MDHEN and CDR2 SYDVKM come from the germline V gene. The CDR3 totals 12 residues. The CDR3 bases that were read are TGTGCCAGCAGCAGGGTGAACACTGAA. The encoded protein is CASSRVNTE. The entire CDR3 reads CASSRVNTEAFF.

On this clone: Read coverage stops 3 residues before the CDR3 terminus; the germline J gene supplies the remainder. The J gene is TRBJ1-1, the V gene TRBV27, with D possibly TRBD1 on 6 matching bases. Germline lookup yields CDR1 MNHEY and CDR2 SMNVEV (reference sequence). The CDR3 sequence is 16 residues long. V lost 1 base and J lost 3, with 15 bases in between. The CDR3 sequence: CASSLLGGRMDTEAFF. The part of the CDR3 DNA that was read is TGTGCCAGCAGTTTATTAGGGGGACGGATGGACACTGAA.

About this clone: The sequence runs out 3 residues before the end of the CDR3; the remainder is reconstructed from the germline J gene. The V call is TRBV20-1, the J call TRBJ1-5; a possible D gene is TRBD1 (6 bases). Per the germline V gene, CDR1 is DFQATT and CDR2 is SNEGSKA (reference sequence). The CDR3 extends over 14 amino acids. V lost 6 bases to trimming and J lost 4 bases, with 16 bases between them. The CDR3 region is CSARREGGNQPQHF. CDR3 DNA (partial): TGCAGTGCCCGGAGAGAGGGGGGGAATCAGCCC.

Details on this clone: The read stops 3 residues short of the end of the CDR3; the missing end is completed from the germline J gene. V gene TRBV7-3 combines with J gene TRBJ2-1, with a tentative D call TRBD2 (5 bases). CDR3 length equals 14 residues. Germline CDR1 and CDR2: SGHTA and FQGTGA. Trimming removed 5 bases at V and 5 bases at J, with 13 bases between. This CDR3 is CASSEGSWNNEQFF. CDR3 DNA, as far as it was read: TGTGCCAGCAGCGAGGGTTCCTGGAACAATGAG.

A note on this clone: The CDR3 goes on 3 residues after the read ends, and that part is filled in from the germline J gene. This chain joins TRBV19 and TRBJ1-2; unclear D gene. Germline V gives CDR1 LNHDA, CDR2 SQIVND (reference sequence). This CDR3 has 13 residues. Incomplete CDR3 DNA: TGTGCCAGTAGTATAAGGGCGTCCAATGAC. Residues: CASSIRASND. The whole CDR3 protein is CASSIRASNDYTF.

Regarding this clone: The observed sequence ends 3 residues before the CDR3 terminus, with the missing tail filled in from the germline J gene. The V and J genes are TRBV19 and TRBJ1-5, with unresolved D. Germline V CDR1 and CDR2: LNHDA, SQIVND (reference sequence). Trimming stripped 4 bases from V and 7 bases from J, with 11 bases between. The CDR3 length is 13 residues. Here the CDR3 reads CASSRPQAQPQHF. The covered CDR3 bases are TGTGCCAGTAGTAGGCCCCAGGCGCAGCCC.

About this clone itself: Read data end 3 residues before the CDR3 end; the end is taken from the germline J gene. The V and J genes are TRBV9 and TRBJ1-4, with D possibly matching TRBD1 (5 bases). Between the trimmed V and J ends, which lost 1 base and 8 bases, there was a span of 15 bases. Germline CDR1 reads SGDLS; CDR2 reads YYNGEE. The CDR3 sequence is 15 residues long. The part of the CDR3 DNA that was read is TGTGCCAGCAGCGTAAGTCCCACAGGTGACGAAAAA. Translating gives CASSVSPTGDEK. The entire CDR3 protein reads CASSVSPTGDEKLFF. Variable domain in full (rest from reference TRBV9 and TRBJ1-4): DSGVTQTPKHLITATGQRVTLRCSPRSGDLSVYWYQQSLDQGLQFLIQYYNGEERAKGNILERFSAQQFPDLHSELNLSSLELGDSALYFCASSVSPTGDEKLFFGSGTQLSVL.

On this clone: The read is 3 residues too short to cover the CDR3 end, so that end is filled in from the germline J gene. The rearrangement uses TRBV5-8 and TRBJ2-1; no definite D call. The CDR3 loop spans 12 amino acids. Germline assignment: CDR1 SGHTS and CDR2 YDEGEE. Trimming cost V 0 bases and J 8 bases, with 6 bases left between them. Partial CDR3 DNA: TGTGCCAGCAGCTTGGTCACTTATGAG. Translation: CASSLVTYE. The whole CDR3 sequence is CASSLVTYEQFF. The full variable domain, with the rest looked up from reference TRBV5-8 and TRBJ2-1, is EAGVTQSPTHLIKTRGQQATLRCSPISGHTSVYWYQQALGLGLQFLLWYDEGEERNRGNFPPRFSGRQFPNYSSELNVNALELEDSALYLCASSLVTYEQFFGPGTRLTVL.

As concerns this clone: The read comes to an end 3 residues before the CDR3 does, leaving the germline J gene to fill in the end. This chain links TRBV19 with TRBJ1-2, with D perhaps matching TRBD1 (6 bases). Trimming took off 7 bases at V and 7 bases at J, with 19 bases between the two ends. Germline assignment: CDR1 LNHDA and CDR2 SQIVND (reference sequence). The CDR3 is made up of 14 amino acids. The CDR3 bases that were read are TGTGCCAGTAAGGGGGTCGGGCGGTTCGGTGGC. This translates into CASKGVGRFGG. The whole CDR3 is CASKGVGRFGGYTF.

A note on this clone: The read gets to within 3 residues of the CDR3 end, and the germline J gene fills in the rest. V and J are TRBV2 and TRBJ1-5; 8 bases align to TRBD1. V lost 11 bases, J lost 4 bases, and 10 bases stayed unmatched. CDR3 length equals 14 residues. Germline V gives CDR1 SNHLY, CDR2 FYNNEI. The CDR3 loop is CASKTDRANQPQHF. CDR3 DNA, as far as it was read: TGTGCCTCAAAGACGGACAGGGCGAATCAGCCC.

With respect to this clone: The CDR3 goes on 3 residues after the read ends, and that part is filled in from the germline J gene. This chain links TRBV19 with TRBJ2-2; TRBD2 aligns across 9 bases. Unmatched junction bases numbered 8, after V lost 8 bases and J lost 10 bases. The CDR3 covers 13 residues. CDR1 LNHDA and CDR2 SQIVND come from the germline V gene (reference sequence). The covered CDR3 bases are TGTGCCAGTCGGGGGACTAGCATCGAGGAG. It encodes CASRGTSIEE. The whole CDR3 sequence is CASRGTSIEELFF.

CDR3 DNA, as far as it was read: TGTGCCAGCAGTGAACGGATAGGGACAGGGGCTCCCTACGAG. Amino acids: CASSERIGTGAPYE. The complete CDR3 reads CASSERIGTGAPYEQYF. The chain couples TRBV6-1 to TRBJ2-7; 10 bases match TRBD1. The missing CDR3 end, 3 residues past where the read stops, is filled in from the germline J gene. CDR3 size: 17 residues. The J segment lost 2 bases and the V segment lost 2 bases, leaving 9 bases of the junction unmatched. Germline V gives CDR1 MNHNS, CDR2 SASEGT.

CDR3 in amino acids: CASSSGGQPQHF. The CDR3 DNA, read in part, is TGTGCCAGCAGCTCGGGGGGACAGCCC. The chain employs TRBV7-9 and TRBJ1-5; possibly TRBD1 for D (5 bases). The read finishes 3 residues shy of the CDR3 end, and the germline J gene is used to complete it. The CDR3 consists of 12 residues. Germline values: CDR1 SEHNR, CDR2 FQNEAQ (reference sequence). The V and J ends lost 4 bases and 7 bases respectively, with 8 bases between them.

Comments on this clone: From the germline J gene comes the end of the CDR3, since the read stops 3 residues before it. This chain joins TRBV19 and TRBJ1-2, with TRBD1 as a possible D gene (6 bases). CDR3 size: 14 residues. Trimming took 2 bases from V and 4 from J, leaving 11 bases between them. Per germline, CDR1 LNHDA and CDR2 SQIVND (reference sequence). The CDR3 protein is CASSIWWGPYGYTF. CDR3 DNA, as far as it was read: TGTGCCAGTAGTATATGGTGGGGGCCCTATGGC.

A word on this clone: The observed sequence ends 3 residues before the CDR3 terminus, with the missing tail filled in from the germline J gene. This chain joins TRBV7-3 and TRBJ2-3; tentative D call: TRBD1 (5 bases). This CDR3 has 13 residues. The V gene's germline CDR1 is SGHTA and CDR2 FQGTGA. CDR3 bases read: TGTGCCAGCAGCCCAGGGAACCAAGAGACG. Translating gives CASSPGNQET. The whole CDR3 protein is CASSPGNQETQYF. Full variable domain (outside the CDR3, taken from reference TRBV7-3 and TRBJ2-3): GAGVSQTPSNKVTEKGKYVELRCDPISGHTALYWYRQSLGQGPEFLIYFQGTGAADDSGLPNDRFFAVRPEGSVSTLKIQRTERGDSAVYLCASSPGNQETQYFGPGTRLTVL.

The sequenced part of the CDR3 DNA is TGCAGTGTAGGCGGGAGTGGGTACGAG. It specifies CSVGGSGYE. The whole CDR3 reads CSVGGSGYEQYF. The V gene is TRBV20-1, the J gene TRBJ2-7; TRBD2 matches at 7 bases. The CDR3 end is not reached by the read, which stops 3 residues before it; the germline J gene fills it in. Germline assignment: CDR1 DFQATT and CDR2 SNEGSKA (reference sequence). The CDR3 runs 12 residues. V lost 7 bases and J lost 4; bases outside the gene matches: 7.

The sequenced CDR3 bases are TGCGCCAGCCACGGATCAACTAATGAAAAG. This encodes CASHGSTNEK. The entire CDR3 protein reads CASHGSTNEKLFF. The chain joins TRBV5-1 to TRBJ2-2; no firm D call. Sequencing ends 3 residues short of the CDR3 end; the germline J gene provides the rest. Germline CDR1 SGHRS, CDR2 YFSETQ. The length of the CDR3 is 13 residues. Drawing the rest from reference TRBV5-1 and TRBJ2-2, the complete variable domain is KAGVTQTPRYLIKTRGQQVTLSCSPISGHRSVSWYQQTPGQGLQFLFEYFSETQRNKGNFPGRFSGRQFSNSRSEMNVSTLELGDSALYLCASHGSTNEKLFFGEGSRLTVL.

As concerns this clone: The read terminates 3 residues before the CDR3 end, so the remaining end is supplied by the germline J gene. The V gene is TRBV30, the J gene TRBJ2-7; a weak D match, TRBD2 (6 bases). V lost 2 bases and J lost 4, with 18 bases in between. Germline values: CDR1 GTSNPN, CDR2 SVGIG (reference sequence). CDR3 length equals 15 residues. This CDR3 reads CAWSRLVAERYEQYF. Partial CDR3 DNA: TGTGCCTGGAGTAGGTTGGTAGCGGAGAGGTACGAG.

For this clone: Sequencing ends 3 residues short of the CDR3 end; the germline J gene provides the rest. This chain uses TRBV7-9 with TRBJ1-4; D perhaps matches TRBD1 (5 bases). V was clipped by 4 bases and J by 6 bases, with 15 bases between them. There are 15 residues in the CDR3. CDR1 SEHNR and CDR2 FQNEAQ come from the germline V gene (reference sequence). CDR3 DNA, as far as it was read: TGTGCCAGCAGCTCCCGGGACTCATGGGATGAAAAA. Protein sequence: CASSSRDSWDEK. The CDR3, in full, reads CASSSRDSWDEKLFF.

CDR3 protein: CASIRDRGDSYEQYF. The sequenced CDR3 bases are TGTGCCAGCATAAGGGACAGGGGCGATTCCTACGAG. This chain links TRBV6-2 or TRBV6-3 with TRBJ2-7, with 10 nucleotides matching TRBD1. The read gets to within 3 residues of the CDR3 end, and the germline J gene fills in the rest. With 7 bases clipped from V and 1 base from J, the junction kept 7 bases outside the gene matches. The germline CDR1 and CDR2 sequences are MNHEY and SVGEGT. This CDR3 is built from 15 residues.

On this clone itself: From the germline J gene comes the end of the CDR3, since the read stops 3 residues before it. V is TRBV7-3 and J is TRBJ1-2; 10 bases are shared with TRBD1. The CDR3 has 15 amino acids. Per the germline V gene, CDR1 is SGHTA and CDR2 is FQGTGA. The CDR3 is CASSSPGTGEEGYTF. The DNA read from the CDR3 is TGTGCCAGCAGCTCGCCCGGGACAGGGGAGGAAGGC.

In the case of this clone: The read terminates 3 residues before the CDR3 end, so the remaining end is supplied by the germline J gene. The chain links TRBV5-1 to TRBJ1-4; the D gene is possibly TRBD1 (5 bases). CDR1 SGHRS and CDR2 YFSETQ come from the germline V gene. The CDR3 sequence is 19 residues long. Incomplete CDR3 DNA: TGCGCCAGCAGCCTTGGACTAGCGGGATCCAACTCTGGGGCCAACGTA. Translation gives CASSLGLAGSNSGANV. The full CDR3 reads CASSLGLAGSNSGANVLFF.

CDR3 loop: CASGLNPLGTEAFF. Partial CDR3 DNA: TGTGCTAGTGGTTTGAACCCACTAGGCACTGAA. The V gene is TRBV12-5, the J gene TRBJ1-1, with no clear D. The read is 3 residues too short to cover the CDR3 end, so that end is filled in from the germline J gene. Trimming left V 2 bases short and J 4 bases short, with 11 bases between. There are 14 residues in the CDR3. Germline assignment: CDR1 LGHNT and CDR2 FRNRAP.